This is a list of T cell receptor beta chains from one sample in a study of identical twins. In TCRdb, the 5' RACE reads were re-called with MiXCR into one record per CDR3 protein. The sample has hundreds of thousands of distinct CDR3 sequences; approximately 13% are singletons. These records were also assigned to another study, of yellow fever vaccine responses in identical twins.

Sequencing was carried out using PBMCs. The source of these receptors is a woman aged 18-29 years in good health. The CDR3 runs from the conserved cysteine through the conserved F or W. Fields, in order: J gene, CDR3 length, clone size, D gene, V gene, CDR3 protein, CDR3 DNA. A D gene is named only where the DNA matches it firmly. Some rows mark clone size as missing; the rest say once, few, many or name a class of expanded clone.

TRBJ2-3 | 15 | - | - | TRBV3-1 | CASSQESSGTDTQYF | TGTGCCAGCAGCCAAGAATCTTCAGGCACAGATACGCAGTATTTT
TRBJ1-1 | 16 | - | - | TRBV11-1 | CASSPTSVGEGTEAFF | TGTGCCAGCAGCCCCACCTCCGTCGGGGAAGGCACTGAAGCTTTCTTT
TRBJ2-2 | 16 | many | - | TRBV3-1 | CASSQEYATNTGELFF | TGTGCCAGCAGCCAAGAATATGCCACGAACACCGGGGAGCTGTTTTTT
TRBJ2-5 | 14 | few | - | TRBV28 | CATLGTARKKTQYF | TGTGCCACCCTAGGGACCGCCAGAAAGAAGACCCAGTACTTC
TRBJ2-6 | 21 | - | TRBD2 | TRBV28 | CASSLRRTSGNWASGANVLTF | TGTGCCAGCAGTTTAAGACGGACTAGCGGGAATTGGGCCTCTGGGGCCAACGTCCTGACTTTC
TRBJ2-1 | 16 | many | TRBD2 | TRBV18 | CASSPTAGGSYNEQFF | TGTGCCAGCTCACCTACGGCGGGGGGCTCCTACAATGAGCAGTTCTTC
TRBJ2-5 | 15 | - | - | TRBV20-1 | CSAIPGTKRVETQYF | TGCAGTGCGATTCCCGGGACAAAGAGGGTCGAGACCCAGTACTTC
TRBJ2-7 | 17 | - | TRBD1 | TRBV23-1 | CASSQSTETGSTYEQYF | TGCGCCAGCAGTCAATCCACCGAGACAGGGAGCACCTACGAGCAGTACTTC
TRBJ2-5 | 16 | - | TRBD2 | TRBV2 | CASIVSGTSGKETQYF | TGTGCCAGCATAGTATCTGGGACTAGCGGTAAAGAGACCCAGTACTTC
TRBJ2-3 | 14 | - | TRBD2 | TRBV12-3/TRBV12-4 | CASLKWGGTDTQYF | TGTGCCAGCTTAAAATGGGGGGGTACAGATACGCAGTATTTT